One sample yielded the 15 T cell receptor beta chains listed below, sequenced in a study of breast tumors, draining lymph nodes, adjacent tissues. Samples came from axillary lymph nodes draining the breast cancer. TCRdb analysed the multiplex PCR reads with MiXCR anew, one entry per CDR3 protein. The table has approximately 280,000 distinct CDR3 sequences, over 30% seen once. Sequences were obtained from axillary lymph node tissue. The source of these receptors is a female donor with breast cancer. Some clones in this sample may be carry-over from other donors' samples.

This clonotype has a count of ten or more. The chain has TRBV7-2 and TRBJ2-1; the match to TRBD2 covers 10 bases. Trimming took 3 bases from V and 4 from J; bases not matched to a gene: 6. This CDR3 region has 16 residues. Looked up from germline, CDR1 is SGHTA and CDR2 is FQGNSA. CDR3 bases: TGTGCCAGCAGCTTCCTAAGCGGGAGGGTTTACAATGAGCAGTTCTTC. This translates into CASSFLSGRVYNEQFF.

The sample holds many counts of this clonotype. The chain joins TRBV10-3 to TRBJ2-3, with TRBD2 identical over 9 bases. The CDR3 runs 16 residues. The germline V gene has CDR1 ENHRY and CDR2 SYGVKD. The V segment lost 4 bases and the J segment 7 bases; nucleotides outside the gene matches: 12. As DNA, the CDR3 is TGTGCCATCAGTGCCCCCGTGGCGGGAGGGATAAATACGCAGTATTTT. It is translated as CAISAPVAGGINTQYF.

This clonotype was observed many times. The chain employs TRBV6-1 and TRBJ1-5; 9 nucleotides align to TRBD1. CDR3 length: 14 residues. Germline lookup yields CDR1 MNHNS and CDR2 SASEGT. V shed 6 bases, J shed 5 bases, and the junction held 5 bases outside the gene matches. CDR3 loop: CASSPTGGYQPQHF. For the CDR3, the DNA is TGTGCCAGCAGCCCGACAGGGGGATATCAGCCCCAGCATTTT.

This clonotype was counted between two and nine times. V is TRBV6-5 and J is TRBJ2-7; 12 bases align to TRBD2. V gave up 4 bases and J gave up 6 bases; unmatched junction bases: 7. This CDR3 has 15 residues. Germline CDR1 is MNHEY and CDR2 is SVGAGI. This CDR3 is CASSSLAGGPIEQYF. CDR3 in DNA: TGTGCCAGCAGTTCTCTAGCGGGAGGGCCTATCGAGCAGTACTTC.

Concerning this clonotype: This may come from a read error, since a much larger clone is one base off. The chain employs TRBV20-1 and TRBJ2-1; D may be TRBD2 (6 bases). This CDR3 is built from 15 residues. Per the germline V gene, CDR1 is DFQATT and CDR2 is SNEGSKA (reference sequence). V lost 1 base, J lost 6 bases, and 16 bases lay in between. CDR3 loop: CSARGGVWRANEQFF. The CDR3 coding sequence is TGCAGTGCTAGAGGGGGGGTTTGGAGAGCCAATGAGCAGTTCTTC.

Only a few counts were recorded for this clonotype. The rearrangement uses TRBV5-5 and TRBJ2-7, with D unclear. CDR1 and CDR2 (germline): SGHKS, YYEKEE (reference sequence). This CDR3 has 15 amino acids. The ends were cut back, 0 bases at V and 3 bases at J, with 13 bases in the middle. CDR3 amino acids: CASSLGSAAGYEQYF. The CDR3, as DNA: TGTGCCAGCAGCTTGGGGTCGGCGGCAGGCTACGAGCAGTACTTC.

Comment on this clonotype: The final CDR3 position lacks the conserved phenylalanine or tryptophan, pointing to a likely read error. Because the CDR3's place on the DNA is in doubt, the DNA is left out and the CDR3 is given as listed by TCRdb. The gene calls are TRBV2 and TRBJ1-6. CDR1 is SNHLY and CDR2 is FYNNEI in the germline V gene. Termini included, the CDR3 measures 9 amino acids. The CDR3 sequence: CASIATSNY.

Remarks on this clonotype: One base away lies a much larger clone, so this may be a sequencing read error. The chain combines TRBV20-1 with TRBJ2-3, with a possible D match to TRBD1 (6 bases). V lost 0 bases and J lost 1, with 11 bases in between. This CDR3 has 15 amino acids. Germline CDR1 is DFQATT and CDR2 is SNEGSKA (reference sequence). The CDR3: CSARDHRAGTDTQYF. As DNA, the CDR3 is TGCAGTGCTAGAGATCACAGGGCCGGCACAGATACGCAGTATTTT.

J is TRBJ2-5 and V is TRBV3-1; the D gene is possibly TRBD2 (6 bases). The CDR3 length is 16 residues. The germline V gene has CDR1 LGHDT and CDR2 YNNKEL (reference sequence). V shed 1 base and J shed 4 bases, with 16 bases lying between them. The CDR3 is CASSQGVGGGVETQYF. CDR3 bases: TGTGCCAGCAGCCAAGGGGTGGGAGGCGGGGTAGAGACCCAGTACTTC.

This clonotype appeared a few times. One base away lies a much larger clone, so this may be a sequencing read error. The rearrangement uses TRBV7-2 and TRBJ2-5; unclear D gene. The CDR3 covers 16 residues. Germline-derived CDR1 and CDR2 are SGHTA and FQGNSA. CDR3 nucleotides: TGTGCCAGCAGCTTAGCTCTGCTCGCAGGTCAAGAGACCCGGTACTTC. It is translated as CASSLALLAGQETRYF.

Remarks on this clonotype: Compared with germline, one end of the junction differs, possibly owing to a read error. The chain links TRBV6-5 to TRBJ2-5, with 8 nucleotides matching TRBD2. Germline loops: CDR1 MNHEY, CDR2 SVGAGI. This CDR3 comprises 14 residues. The CDR3 sequence: CASSHSGGQETQYF. CDR3 DNA sequence: TGTGCCAGCAGTCACTCGGGGGGGCAAGAGACCCAGTACTTC.

This clonotype was counted many times. The chain uses TRBV5-4 and TRBJ2-1; D ambiguous. Per the germline V gene, CDR1 is SGHNT and CDR2 is YYREEE (reference sequence). CDR3 length: 12 residues. The V gene lost 3 bases and the J gene lost 5 bases, with 6 bases spanning the gap. CDR3 sequence (DNA): TGTGCCAGCAGCTCCGTCGACAATGAGCAGTTCTTC. Its protein is CASSSVDNEQFF. Full variable domain (outside the CDR3, taken from reference TRBV5-4 and TRBJ2-1): ETGVTQSPTHLIKTRGQQVTLRCSSQSGHNTVSWYQQALGQGPQFIFQYYREEENGRGNFPPRFSGLQFPNYSSELNVNALELDDSALYLCASSSVDNEQFFGPGTRLTVL.

J is TRBJ2-1 and V is TRBV6-1; the match to TRBD2 covers 14 bases. The ends lost 6 bases at V and 9 bases at J; junction bases unmatched: 10. CDR1 and CDR2 from the germline V gene are MNHNS and SASEGT. This CDR3 has 16 residues. The CDR3 DNA is TGTGCCAGCAGGGGGACTAGCGGGAGAGTTATGGCTGAGCAGTTCTTC. It specifies CASRGTSGRVMAEQFF.

About this clonotype itself: This sequence may be a read error, since a much larger clone differs from it by one base. CDR3: CASSLGGMPDTQYF. In DNA form, the CDR3 reads TGCGCCAGCAGCTTGGGGGGTATGCCAGATACGCAGTATTTT. The chain combines TRBV5-1 with TRBJ2-3, with D unclear. The germline gives CDR1 SGHRS, CDR2 YFSETQ. This CDR3 region has 14 residues. Deletions cut 0 bases from V and 4 bases from J, with 9 bases between.

CDR3 residues: CASSLGQASYGYTF. The CDR3 DNA reads as TGTGCCAGCAGTTTGGGACAGGCTAGCTATGGCTACACCTTC. The chain links TRBV12-3 or TRBV12-4 to TRBJ1-2; 8 bases align to TRBD1. This CDR3 comprises 14 residues. The ends lost 3 bases at V and 4 bases at J; junction bases unmatched: 4.